The 29 T cell receptor beta chains below were found in one sample sequenced in a study of blood T cell repertoires in COVID-19. TCRdb's table, derived via immunoSEQ multiplex PCR, lists solely in-frame clones and lacks some. Of tens of thousands of clones detected, 65% to 90% appear once; the ten largest clones hold 1.2%. Input material: peripheral blood. The receptors shown here come from a man aged 40-50 years with acute or convalescent COVID-19.

The V and J genes are TRBV9 and TRBJ1-2; D is possibly TRBD1 (5 bases). The ends were cut back, 3 bases at V and 2 bases at J, with 17 bases in the middle. There are 16 residues in the CDR3. Per germline, CDR1 SGDLS and CDR2 YYNGEE. Here the CDR3 DNA reads TGTGCCAGCAGCGCCGCCGGAGGGACCGGAAACTATGGCTACACCTTC. Its translation is CASSAAGGTGNYGYTF.

The rearrangement links TRBV27 to TRBJ1-1; TRBD1 agrees at 10 bases. The junction had 15 bases not matched to a gene; V was cut back by 5 bases and J by 9 bases. CDR1 and CDR2 from the germline V gene are MNHEY and SMNVEV (reference sequence). The CDR3 loop spans 16 amino acids. CDR3 region: CASSLRQGAALGKAFF. CDR3 in DNA: TGTGCCAGCAGTCTAAGACAGGGGGCGGCCTTGGGGAAAGCTTTCTTT.

This chain uses TRBV4-1 with TRBJ2-2, with 8 bases lining up with TRBD1. In germline, CDR1 is MGHRA, CDR2 YSYEKL. CDR3 size: 16 residues. V trimming: 1 base; J trimming: 3 bases; junction bases outside the gene matches: 4. For the CDR3, the DNA is TGCGCCAGCAGCCAAGCTACAGGGGGACACACCGGGGAGCTGTTTTTT. Translated, it gives CASSQATGGHTGELFF.

The rearrangement joins TRBV30 to TRBJ1-6, with a weak D call TRBD1 (5 bases). The length of the CDR3 is 15 residues. Trimming took 0 bases from V and 10 from J, leaving 16 bases between them. Germline V CDR1 and CDR2: GTSNPN, SVGIG (reference sequence). This chain's CDR3 is CAWSVSSGRRSPLHF. As DNA, the CDR3 is TGTGCCTGGAGTGTTTCGTCAGGGAGGCGATCACCCCTCCACTTT. Variable domain in full (rest from reference TRBV30 and TRBJ1-6): SQTIHQWPATLVQPVGSPLSLECTVEGTSNPNLYWYRQAAGRGLQLLFYSVGIGQISSEVPQNLSASRPQDRQFILSSKKLLLSDSGFYLCAWSVSSGRRSPLHFGNGTRLTVT.

V usage is TRBV2 and J usage is TRBJ1-2, with a possible D match to TRBD1 (5 bases). V lost 3 bases and J 4 bases, leaving 12 bases between the germline ends. Germline V gene sequence: CDR1 SNHLY, CDR2 FYNNEI. This CDR3 is built from 14 residues. The chain's CDR3 is CASSEGRASYGYTF. CDR3 bases: TGTGCCAGCAGTGAGGGCAGGGCAAGCTATGGCTACACCTTC.

The chain uses TRBV30 and TRBJ2-2, with unresolved D. The CDR3 has 13 amino acids. Germline CDR1 is GTSNPN and CDR2 is SVGIG (reference sequence). V was pared by 0 bases and J by 6 bases, with 8 bases between. CDR3 in amino acids: CAWSVLYPGELFF. CDR3 coding DNA: TGTGCCTGGAGTGTTCTCTATCCCGGGGAGCTGTTTTTT.

The V gene is TRBV12-5, the J gene TRBJ1-5, with TRBD1 matching 9 bases. The trim removed 3 bases at V and 4 bases at J, leaving 10 bases unmatched. Germline V gene sequence: CDR1 LGHNT, CDR2 FRNRAP. This CDR3 region has 17 residues. CDR3 DNA: TGTGCTAGTGGTTTATCCGGGACAGGGTCCAAGAATCAGCCCCAGCATTTT. This gives the protein CASGLSGTGSKNQPQHF.

The chain couples TRBV28 to TRBJ2-7; TRBD1 agrees at 9 bases. Germline assignment: CDR1 MDHEN and CDR2 SYDVKM. Trimming at V came to 5 bases and at J to 3 bases, leaving 8 bases not matched to a gene. The CDR3 has 15 amino acids. CDR3 sequence reads: CASSPPGQGYYEQYF. The CDR3 nucleotides read TGTGCCAGCAGTCCCCCGGGACAGGGTTACTACGAGCAGTACTTC.

The chain is built from TRBV6-2 or TRBV6-3 and TRBJ1-5; D is uncertain. Germline V gene data show CDR1 as MNHEY and CDR2 as SVGEGT. This CDR3 has 14 amino acids. Trimming removed 2 bases at V and 1 base at J, with 6 bases between. CDR3 sequence (DNA): TGTGCCAGCAGTTACGGTCAGAGCAATCAGCCCCAGCATTTT. This encodes CASSYGQSNQPQHF.

This chain uses TRBV24-1 with TRBJ2-2; 8 nucleotides line up with TRBD2. CDR1 KGHDR and CDR2 SFDVKD come from the germline V gene. This CDR3 has 14 residues. Trimming cost V 9 bases and J 4 bases; bases outside gene matches: 6. CDR3 nucleotides: TGTGCCACCTCGGGGGGGGCGCTCACCGGGGAGCTGTTTTTT. It translates to CATSGGALTGELFF.

The genes are TRBV2 and TRBJ2-6, with 9 bases aligning to TRBD1. The V gene's germline CDR1 is SNHLY and CDR2 FYNNEI. The J segment lost 4 bases and the V segment lost 5 bases, leaving 9 bases of the junction unmatched. The length of the CDR3 is 17 residues. The CDR3 nucleotides are TGTGCCAGCAGTATAGATAGGACAGGGGTCGGGGCCAACGTCCTGACTTTC. Encoded protein: CASSIDRTGVGANVLTF.

The V gene is TRBV10-2, the J gene TRBJ2-3; no firm D call. The CDR3 runs 14 residues. Trimming removed 6 bases at V and 0 bases at J, with 10 bases between. Germline CDR1 reads WSHSY; CDR2 reads SAAADI. The CDR3 sequence is CASSPLRSTDTQYF. The CDR3 DNA reads as TGCGCCAGCAGCCCCCTCCGGAGCACAGATACGCAGTATTTT.

The chain joins TRBV7-9 to TRBJ1-4; 10 nucleotides agree with TRBD1. Germline CDR1 and CDR2: SEHNR and FQNEAQ (reference sequence). The length of the CDR3 is 15 residues. With V trimmed by 4 bases and J by 7 bases, 6 bases remained unmatched. This CDR3 is CASSSDRGPSEKLFF. CDR3 DNA: TGTGCCAGCAGCTCAGACAGGGGGCCGAGTGAAAAACTGTTTTTT.

The rearrangement joins TRBV7-9 to TRBJ2-7, with TRBD1 matching 9 bases. J was trimmed by 0 bases and V by 5 bases; bases with no gene match: 2. The CDR3 is made up of 14 amino acids. CDR1 SEHNR and CDR2 FQNEAQ come from the germline V gene (reference sequence). CDR3 sequence: CASSRQGVSYEQYF. The CDR3 DNA sequence: TGTGCCAGCAGCAGACAGGGGGTCTCCTACGAGCAGTACTTC.

This clone has just one count. The chain recombines TRBV4-2 with TRBJ1-3, with D uncertain. Per the germline V gene, CDR1 is LGHNA and CDR2 is YNFKEQ. The V end lost 0 bases, the J end lost 11 bases, and 23 bases lay between the germline ends. The CDR3 sequence is 17 residues long. The CDR3 sequence: CASSQEGTVSAPEAIYF. DNA of the CDR3: TGTGCCAGCAGCCAAGAAGGTACGGTTTCCGCTCCTGAGGCCATATATTTT.

The CDR3 here is CASSATGTGDMNTEAFF. The CDR3 coding sequence is TGTGCCAGTAGTGCTACCGGGACAGGGGACATGAACACTGAAGCTTTCTTT. The chain carries TRBV19 and TRBJ1-1, with TRBD1 matching 10 bases. V was pared by 5 bases and J by 0 bases, with 9 bases of the junction left unmatched. CDR1 and CDR2 from the germline V gene are LNHDA and SQIVND (reference sequence). The CDR3 totals 17 residues.

The genes are TRBV4-1 and TRBJ1-2; a weak D match, TRBD1 (5 bases). Germline lookup yields CDR1 MGHRA and CDR2 YSYEKL. V lost 1 base and J 1 base, leaving 10 bases between the germline ends. There are 15 residues in the CDR3. CDR3 in DNA: TGCGCCAGCAGCCAAGGGCAGGGTTTTAACTATGGCTACACCTTC. Amino acid sequence: CASSQGQGFNYGYTF.

The chain couples TRBV5-4 to TRBJ2-7; D is unresolved. V lost 0 bases to trimming and J lost 2 bases, with 6 bases between them. The germline V gene has CDR1 SGHNT and CDR2 YYREEE (reference sequence). CDR3 size: 13 residues. The chain's CDR3 is CASSLDSTYEQYF. CDR3 coding DNA: TGTGCCAGCAGCTTGGACAGTACCTACGAGCAGTACTTC. Together with reference TRBV5-4 and TRBJ2-7, the CDR3 gives the full variable domain: ETGVTQSPTHLIKTRGQQVTLRCSSQSGHNTVSWYQQALGQGPQFIFQYYREEENGRGNFPPRFSGLQFPNYSSELNVNALELDDSALYLCASSLDSTYEQYFGPGTRLTVT.

The chain employs TRBV5-1 and TRBJ2-7, with 10 nucleotides matching TRBD2. Germline V CDR1 and CDR2: SGHRS, YFSETQ. CDR3 length: 15 amino acids. J lost 6 bases, V lost 4 bases, and 10 bases had no gene match. CDR3 residues: CASSPPSGGGSEQYF. CDR3 DNA: TGCGCCAGCAGCCCACCTAGCGGGGGTGGGAGCGAGCAGTACTTC.

V and J are TRBV27 and TRBJ2-2, with 10 bases lining up with TRBD1. V trimming: 3 bases; J trimming: 7 bases; junction bases outside the gene matches: 5. Germline loops: CDR1 MNHEY, CDR2 SMNVEV (reference sequence). The CDR3 consists of 15 residues. This CDR3 is CASSLTGGKIGELFF. CDR3 DNA: TGTGCCAGCAGTTTGACAGGGGGCAAGATCGGGGAGCTGTTTTTT.

This chain links TRBV29-1 with TRBJ1-1; a weak D match, TRBD1 (5 bases). Germline lookup yields CDR1 SQVTM and CDR2 ANQGSEA. The CDR3 length is 13 residues. V lost 7 bases, J lost 2 bases, and 14 bases lay in between. The CDR3 coding sequence is TGCAGCGGCCAAAGACAGCTAAACACTGAAGCTTTCTTT. As protein: CSGQRQLNTEAFF. The whole variable domain, remainder taken from reference TRBV29-1 and TRBJ1-1, is SAVISQKPSRDICQRGTSLTIQCQVDSQVTMMFWYRQQPGQSLTLIATANQGSEATYESGFVIDKFPISRPNLTFSTLTVSNMSPEDSSIYLCSGQRQLNTEAFFGQGTRLTVV.

The chain carries TRBV2 and TRBJ1-1; D is possibly TRBD1 (6 bases). Per the germline V gene, CDR1 is SNHLY and CDR2 is FYNNEI. V dropped 6 bases and J dropped 3 bases, with 11 bases sitting between them. The CDR3 covers 13 residues. In DNA, the CDR3 is TGTGCCAGCAGCAGACACAGGGACACTGAAGCTTTCTTT. It is translated as CASSRHRDTEAFF.

This chain connects TRBV20-1 to TRBJ1-6, with 7 bases fitting TRBD1. The germline V gene encodes CDR1 DFQATT and CDR2 SNEGSKA (reference sequence). The CDR3 sequence is 15 residues long. After removal of 3 bases from V and 9 bases from J, the junction contained 11 bases not matched to a gene. The CDR3 loop is CSASSNTGVGSPLHF. The CDR3 coding sequence is TGCAGTGCTAGTTCAAACACAGGGGTGGGTTCACCCCTCCACTTT.

The J gene is TRBJ1-1, the V gene TRBV5-1, with TRBD1 as a possible D gene (5 bases). The CDR3 is made up of 13 amino acids. Germline V lookup: CDR1 SGHRS, CDR2 YFSETQ. V lost 2 bases and J 6 bases, leaving 11 bases between the germline ends. CDR3 loop: CASSLTGSAEAFF. The CDR3 coding sequence is TGCGCCAGCAGCTTAACAGGCTCCGCTGAAGCTTTCTTT.

This chain connects TRBV6-7 to TRBJ1-2; a weak D match, TRBD1 (5 bases). TRBV6-7 is an ORF for which the function is uncertain. The CDR3 covers 15 residues. V lost 6 bases to trimming and J lost 5 bases, with 19 bases between them. The CDR3 nucleotides are TGTGCCAGCAGCCAACCGCAGGGATTTGAATATGGCTACACCTTC. It is translated as CASSQPQGFEYGYTF.

This chain connects TRBV6-5 to TRBJ2-7; possible D gene TRBD1, 6 bases. The V gene lost 6 bases and the J gene lost 4 bases, with 10 bases spanning the gap. CDR1 MNHEY and CDR2 SVGAGI come from the germline V gene. This CDR3 region has 12 residues. CDR3 region: CASRRQEYEQYF. CDR3 DNA sequence: TGTGCCAGCAGGAGACAGGAGTACGAGCAGTACTTC.

This sequence joins TRBV6-5 and TRBJ2-7; possible D gene TRBD2, 7 bases. CDR1 MNHEY and CDR2 SVGAGI come from the germline V gene. The CDR3 consists of 15 residues. Deletions cut 8 bases from V and 2 bases from J, with 19 bases between. CDR3 loop: CASGTAGGLPYEQYF. CDR3 DNA sequence: TGTGCCAGCGGCACGGCCGGGGGGCTGCCCTACGAGCAGTACTTC.

This clone was counted a single time. The chain couples TRBV5-1 to TRBJ2-7; D possibly corresponds to TRBD2 (5 bases). The V end lost 0 bases, the J end lost 0 bases, and 13 bases lay between the germline ends. Germline CDR1 and CDR2: SGHRS and YFSETQ. The CDR3 extends over 16 amino acids. The chain's CDR3 is CASSLDGQRSSYEQYF. The DNA for the CDR3 is TGCGCCAGCAGCTTGGATGGTCAGCGGAGCTCCTACGAGCAGTACTTC. Looking up the rest from reference TRBV5-1 and TRBJ2-7 gives the full variable domain: KAGVTQTPRYLIKTRGQQVTLSCSPISGHRSVSWYQQTPGQGLQFLFEYFSETQRNKGNFPGRFSGRQFSNSRSEMNVSTLELGDSALYLCASSLDGQRSSYEQYFGPGTRLTVT.

The chain combines TRBV11-2 with TRBJ2-3, with 9 bases that match TRBD1. J was trimmed by 2 bases and V by 4 bases; bases with no gene match: 4. Germline V lookup: CDR1 SGHAT, CDR2 FQNNGV. The CDR3 contains 15 residues. Here the CDR3 DNA reads TGTGCCAGCAGCTCGGGACAGGGACCCACAGATACGCAGTATTTT. Amino acids: CASSSGQGPTDTQYF.